This section outlines one T cell receptor beta chain sequence together with its context. Antigen: not known. These data are taken from a study of shared clonotypes between healthy human individuals. Study in general: Each donor had three CD4 naive, three CD4 memory, two CD8 naive and one CD8 memory plate. Study results and limitations: Incompleteness in sorted-subset sequencing, despite large depth, was shown by rarefaction.

Trimming shortened V by 5 bases and J by 1 base, and 5 bases separated the two germline ends. The CDR3 runs to 13 residues. The germline gives CDR1 SGHNT, CDR2 YENEEA. Measured with immunoSEQ multiplex PCR; TCRdb has only the in-frame clones, and not every one. In the table there are millions of clones, roughly 93% of which are singletons. This sequence joins TRBV11-3 and TRBJ2-2, with a possible D match to TRBD2 (5 bases). The receptor's source is a man aged 18 to 30 in good health. Some clones in this sample may be carry-over from other donors' samples. Sequencing used naive CD4+ T cells from PBMCs. Subset denoted: CD45RA+ positively selected. CDR3 residues: CASSRGNTGELFF. Here the CDR3 DNA reads TGTGCCAGCAGCCGGGGGAACACCGGGGAGCTGTTTTTT.